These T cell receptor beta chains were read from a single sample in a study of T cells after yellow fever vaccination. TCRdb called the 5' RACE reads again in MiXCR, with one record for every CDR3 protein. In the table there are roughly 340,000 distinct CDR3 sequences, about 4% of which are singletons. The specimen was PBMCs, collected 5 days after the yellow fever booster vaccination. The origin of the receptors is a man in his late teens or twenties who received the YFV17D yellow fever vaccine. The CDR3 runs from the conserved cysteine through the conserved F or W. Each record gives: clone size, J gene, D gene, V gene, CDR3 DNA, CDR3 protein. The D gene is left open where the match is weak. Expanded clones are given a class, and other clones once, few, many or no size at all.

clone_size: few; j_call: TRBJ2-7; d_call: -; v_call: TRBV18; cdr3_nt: TGTGCCAGCTCACCACATGCAGCGGACGAGCAGTACTTC; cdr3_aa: CASSPHAADEQYF
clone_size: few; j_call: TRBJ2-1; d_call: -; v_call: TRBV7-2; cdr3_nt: TGTGCCAGCAGCTCTCGGCTAGGGGGTGAGCAGTTCTTC; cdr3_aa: CASSSRLGGEQFF
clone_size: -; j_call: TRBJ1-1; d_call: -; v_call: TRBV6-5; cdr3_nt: TGTGCCAGCAGTTACCGAGAAGCGAACACTGAAGCTTTCTTT; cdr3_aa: CASSYREANTEAFF
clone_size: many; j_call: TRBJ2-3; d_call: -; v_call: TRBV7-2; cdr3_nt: TGTGCCAGCAGCTTAGCACGGACTCGTACGGATACGCAGTATTTT; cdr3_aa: CASSLARTRTDTQYF
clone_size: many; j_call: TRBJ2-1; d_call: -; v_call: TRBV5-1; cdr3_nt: TGCGCCAGCAGCTTGGGGGGCTACTCCTACAATGAGCAGTTCTTC; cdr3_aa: CASSLGGYSYNEQFF
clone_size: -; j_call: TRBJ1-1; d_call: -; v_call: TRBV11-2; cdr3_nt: TGTGCCAGCAAACGTCCCGGGAACACTGAAGCTTTCTTT; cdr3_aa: CASKRPGNTEAFF
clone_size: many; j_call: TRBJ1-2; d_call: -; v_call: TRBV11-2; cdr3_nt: TGTGCCAGCAGCTTAGATCAAGCTGGGTACGGCTACACCTTC; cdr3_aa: CASSLDQAGYGYTF
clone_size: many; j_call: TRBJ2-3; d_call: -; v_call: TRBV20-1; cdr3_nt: TGCAGTGCGGGGACCCACGGTGGGGATACGCAGTATTTT; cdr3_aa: CSAGTHGGDTQYF
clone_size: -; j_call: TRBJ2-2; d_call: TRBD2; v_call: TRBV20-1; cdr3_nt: TGCAGTGCCCCTAGCGGGGGAGCTAACACCGGGGAGCTGTTTTTT; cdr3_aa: CSAPSGGANTGELFF
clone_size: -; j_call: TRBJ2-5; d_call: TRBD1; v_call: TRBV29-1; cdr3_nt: TGCAGCGTTGTAATATTTGGGACAGCTCAAGAGACCCAGTACTTC; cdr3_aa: CSVVIFGTAQETQYF
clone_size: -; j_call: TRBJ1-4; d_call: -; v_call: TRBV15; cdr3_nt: TGTGCCACCAGCAGAAGCTCGACTAGGCGGAGAAATGAAAAACTGTTTTTT; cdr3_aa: CATSRSSTRRRNEKLFF
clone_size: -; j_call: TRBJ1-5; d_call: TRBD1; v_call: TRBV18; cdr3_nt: TGTGCCAGCTCGGGGACAGGGGGGACCGACCCCCAGCATTTT; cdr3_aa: CASSGTGGTDPQHF
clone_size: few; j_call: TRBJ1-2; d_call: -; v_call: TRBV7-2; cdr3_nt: TGTGCCAGCAGCCCCCAGATTGTATATGGCTACACCTTC; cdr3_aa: CASSPQIVYGYTF
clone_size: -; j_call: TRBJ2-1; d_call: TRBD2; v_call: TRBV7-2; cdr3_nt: TGTGCCAGCAGCTTACGGGGGACTACTTCTAATGAGCAGTTCTTC; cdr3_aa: CASSLRGTTSNEQFF
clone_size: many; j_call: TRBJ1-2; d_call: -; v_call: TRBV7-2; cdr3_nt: TGTGCCAGCAGCTTATTCGGGCTCCACTATGGCTACACCTTC; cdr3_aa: CASSLFGLHYGYTF
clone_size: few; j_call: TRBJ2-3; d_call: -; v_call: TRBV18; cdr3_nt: TGTGCCAGCTCACCTCGACAGGTTAGAGGAGATACGCAGTATTTT; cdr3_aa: CASSPRQVRGDTQYF
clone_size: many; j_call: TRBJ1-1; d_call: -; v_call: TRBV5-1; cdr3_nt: TGCGCCAGCAGCTCCCTTAACCCAGGGAAAACTGAAGCTTTCTTT; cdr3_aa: CASSSLNPGKTEAFF
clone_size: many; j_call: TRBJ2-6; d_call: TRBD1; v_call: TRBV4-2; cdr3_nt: TGTGCCAGCAGCCCCGACAGGGGGCAGGGGGCCAACGTCCTGACTTTC; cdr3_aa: CASSPDRGQGANVLTF
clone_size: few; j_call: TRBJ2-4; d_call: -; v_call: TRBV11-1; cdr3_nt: TGTGCCAGCAGCGCGACAGGCAAGGACATTCAGTACTTC; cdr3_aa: CASSATGKDIQYF
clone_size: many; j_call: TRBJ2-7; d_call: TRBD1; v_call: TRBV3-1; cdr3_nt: TGTGCCAGCAGCCAGGCCGGGACAGGGGACTCCTACGAGCAGTACTTC; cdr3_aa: CASSQAGTGDSYEQYF
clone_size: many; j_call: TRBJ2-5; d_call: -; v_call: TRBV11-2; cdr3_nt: TGTGCCATCCGGAGGGGCGAGACCCAGTACTTC; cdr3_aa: CAIRRGETQYF
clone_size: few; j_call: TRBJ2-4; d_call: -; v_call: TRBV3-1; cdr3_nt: TGTGCCAGCAGCCAAGTCGAGACGGGGAGGGCCAAAAACATTCAGTACTTC; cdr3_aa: CASSQVETGRAKNIQYF